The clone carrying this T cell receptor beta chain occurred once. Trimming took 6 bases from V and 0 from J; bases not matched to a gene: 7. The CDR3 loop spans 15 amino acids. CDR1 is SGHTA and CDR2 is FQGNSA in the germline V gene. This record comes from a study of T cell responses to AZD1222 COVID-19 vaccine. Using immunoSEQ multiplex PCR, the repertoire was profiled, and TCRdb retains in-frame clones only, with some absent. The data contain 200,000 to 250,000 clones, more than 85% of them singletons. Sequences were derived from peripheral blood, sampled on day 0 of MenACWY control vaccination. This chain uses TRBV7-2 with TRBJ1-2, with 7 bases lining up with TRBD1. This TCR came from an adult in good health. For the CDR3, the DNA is TGTGCCAGCAGGGCCGGACAGGCAGCTAACTATGGCTACACCTTC. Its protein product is CASRAGQAANYGYTF.